These 18 T cell receptor beta chains share one sample of origin, sequenced in a study of identical twins. TCRdb reanalysed the 5' RACE reads using MiXCR and keeps one entry per CDR3 protein. The sample has 200,000 to 300,000 distinct CDR3 sequences; about 10% are singletons. Material for sequencing was memory T cells sorted from blood. The receptors here all came from a man aged 50-59 years in good health.

The table lists this clonotype with many counts. V and J are TRBV20-1 and TRBJ2-3, with 11 bases that match TRBD2. V was clipped by 0 bases and J by 2 bases; unmatched bases: 7. The CDR3 runs to 17 residues. Germline assignment: CDR1 DFQATT and CDR2 SNEGSKA (reference sequence). The CDR3 coding sequence is TGCAGTGCTAGAGATTTCGGGACTAGCGGCAACACAGATACGCAGTATTTT. As protein: CSARDFGTSGNTDTQYF.

V usage is TRBV11-2 and J usage is TRBJ2-5; 10 bases align to TRBD2. Germline V gene data show CDR1 as SGHAT and CDR2 as FQNNGV. Trimming took 2 bases from V and 4 from J; bases not matched to a gene: 4. The CDR3 spans 15 residues. The CDR3 region has the DNA TGTGCCAGCAGCTTAAGGCTAGCGGGAGCAGAGACCCAGTACTTC. Translated: CASSLRLAGAETQYF.

This chain uses TRBV7-8 with TRBJ1-2; D gene uncertain. This CDR3 has 18 amino acids. In germline, CDR1 is SGHVS, CDR2 FQNEAQ. V was trimmed by 0 bases and J by 8 bases, leaving 25 bases between them. CDR3 bases: TGTGCCAGCAGCTTAGCAACTGGTCGGCATCTTGGTTTTTGGGGCTACACCTTC. Its translation is CASSLATGRHLGFWGYTF.

The chain joins TRBV23-1 to TRBJ1-5; 7 nucleotides agree with TRBD1. TRBV23-1 is reported as an ORF; its role is uncertain. The CDR3 length is 16 residues. With V trimmed by 4 bases and J by 1 base, 7 bases remained unmatched. The CDR3 spells CASSPPGGKSNQPQHF. As DNA, the CDR3 is TGCGCCAGCAGTCCCCCAGGGGGTAAAAGCAATCAGCCCCAGCATTTT.

V and J are TRBV5-1 and TRBJ2-3; the D gene is possibly TRBD1 (5 bases). The CDR3 runs 14 residues. Trimming left V 4 bases short and J 1 base short, with 10 bases between. Germline loops: CDR1 SGHRS, CDR2 YFSETQ. For the CDR3, the DNA is TGCGCCAGCAGCGGGGCGGTGGGCACAGATACGCAGTATTTT. It encodes CASSGAVGTDTQYF.

The chain links TRBV12-3 or TRBV12-4 to TRBJ1-4, with D uncertain. V lost 6 bases and J lost 4, with 18 bases in between. The CDR3 extends over 16 amino acids. The DNA of the CDR3 is TGTGCCAGCAGCCCCGGCGCAGCACAGATTAATGAAAAACTGTTTTTT. This gives the protein CASSPGAAQINEKLFF.

V usage is TRBV11-1 and J usage is TRBJ1-1; no clear D gene. Germline V gene data show CDR1 as SGHAT and CDR2 as FQDESV (reference sequence). V gave up 5 bases and J gave up 11 bases, with 15 bases separating them. This CDR3 has 12 amino acids. The CDR3 DNA follows: TGTGCCAGCAGCCTAGGTGTCGGTCCGGCTTTCTTT. As protein: CASSLGVGPAFF.

This chain links TRBV18 with TRBJ1-6; D not certain. The CDR3 is 14 residues long. Per germline, CDR1 KGHSH and CDR2 LQKENI. Trimming took off 1 base at V and 7 bases at J, with 8 bases between the two ends. CDR3: CASSPLGGNSPLHF. The CDR3 region has the DNA TGTGCCAGCTCACCACTTGGCGGCAATTCACCCCTCCACTTT. Combining the CDR3 with reference TRBV18 and TRBJ1-6 gives the whole variable domain NAGVMQNPRHLVRRRGQEARLRCSPMKGHSHVYWYRQLPEEGLKFMVYLQKENIIDESGMPKERFSAEFPKEGPSILRIQQVVRGDSAAYFCASSPLGGNSPLHFGNGTRLTVT.

This chain uses TRBV5-1 with TRBJ2-5; 11 nucleotides agree with TRBD1. The CDR3 sequence is 14 residues long. Per germline, CDR1 SGHRS and CDR2 YFSETQ. Trimming at V came to 4 bases and at J to 9 bases, leaving 8 bases not matched to a gene. CDR3 sequence (DNA): TGCGCCAGCAGCCGCGGACAGGGGGCTGGGGCCCAGTACTTC. Translating it yields CASSRGQGAGAQYF.

This clonotype was seen many times. The rearrangement uses TRBV5-1 and TRBJ1-2; possibly TRBD1 for D (5 bases). The CDR3 extends over 15 amino acids. Germline V lookup: CDR1 SGHRS, CDR2 YFSETQ. V lost 0 bases to trimming and J lost 2 bases, with 11 bases between them. The CDR3 nucleotides are TGCGCCAGCAGCTTGGGTGGGACGGAAAACTATGGCTACACCTTC. The encoded protein is CASSLGGTENYGYTF.

This clonotype was seen a handful of times. The V and J genes are TRBV6-6 and TRBJ2-7, with no clear D. Germline-derived CDR1 and CDR2 are MNHNY and SVGAGI (reference sequence). V gave up 7 bases and J gave up 4 bases, with 8 bases separating them. This CDR3 contains 11 residues. The CDR3 DNA follows: TGTGCCAGCAAAACAGCGTACGAGCAGTACTTC. This encodes CASKTAYEQYF.

In regard to this clonotype: One end of the junction varies from germline; a read error may be responsible. This sequence joins TRBV5-1 and TRBJ1-1; 7 bases are a match to TRBD1. CDR3 length: 10 amino acids. Germline V gene sequence: CDR1 SGHRS, CDR2 YFSETQ. This chain's CDR3 is CASSRDSFPF. The DNA for the CDR3 is TGCGCCAGCAGCCGGGACAGTTTCCCCTTT.

The chain links TRBV12-3 or TRBV12-4 to TRBJ1-1, with a weak D call TRBD1 (5 bases). The CDR3 is made up of 14 amino acids. V was shortened by 2 bases and J by 5 bases, with 12 bases between the two germline ends. The CDR3 DNA is TGTGCCAGCAGTTTACTGGGGGTGGGGACTGAAGCTTTCTTT. It encodes CASSLLGVGTEAFF.

This chain links TRBV7-8 with TRBJ1-4, with 7 bases fitting TRBD1. CDR1 and CDR2 from the germline V gene are SGHVS and FQNEAQ. V lost 1 base to trimming and J lost 9 bases; unmatched junction nucleotides: 14. CDR3 length: 17 amino acids. This chain's CDR3 is CASSLVGGGTPGKKLFF. The CDR3 coding sequence is TGTGCCAGCAGCTTAGTAGGGGGCGGGACACCCGGGAAAAAACTGTTTTTT.

This chain connects TRBV2 to TRBJ2-6; D is tentatively TRBD1 or TRBD2 (5 bases each). The germline V gene has CDR1 SNHLY and CDR2 FYNNEI. The ends were cut back, 8 bases at V and 1 base at J, with 30 bases in the middle. The CDR3 is made up of 21 amino acids. The CDR3 DNA sequence: TGTGCCAGCGGTCTCTCAAAAATTGGGTCAGGGAGAGGTTCTGGGGCCAACGTCCTGACTTTC. Translation: CASGLSKIGSGRGSGANVLTF.

Ten or more counts support this clonotype. This rearrangement joins TRBV20-1 to TRBJ1-4; 12 bases are a match to TRBD1. Trimming at V came to 6 bases and at J to 5 bases, leaving 4 bases not matched to a gene. The CDR3 covers 14 residues. CDR1 is DFQATT, CDR2 SNEGSKA, per germline (reference sequence). The CDR3 here is CSARGTGGNEKLFF. As DNA, the CDR3 is TGCAGTGCGCGAGGGACAGGGGGCAATGAAAAACTGTTTTTT.

This clonotype was counted at least ten times. The chain has TRBV15 and TRBJ1-3; D call uncertain. Germline V gene lookup returns CDR1 LNHNV and CDR2 YYDKDF (reference sequence). V was clipped by 0 bases and J by 2 bases, with 8 bases between them. The CDR3 spans 15 residues. CDR3 in DNA: TGTGCCACCAGCAGAGATCCCCAGGCTGGAAACACCATATATTTT. It translates to CATSRDPQAGNTIYF.

The J gene is TRBJ2-1, the V gene TRBV25-1; 11 nucleotides align to TRBD2. V trimming: 1 base; J trimming: 10 bases; junction bases outside the gene matches: 9. CDR3 length: 16 amino acids. Germline CDR1 MGHDK, CDR2 SYGVNS. CDR3 nucleotides: TGTGCCAGCAGTGAATGGGCTAGCGGGAGGTTAATGGAGCAGTTCTTC. Protein sequence: CASSEWASGRLMEQFF.